These 26 T cell receptor beta chains came from one sample sequenced in a study of T cell responses to AZD1222 COVID-19 vaccine. This table comes from immunoSEQ multiplex PCR, and its TCRdb copy is limited to in-frame clones, with some not included. The data contain 150,000 to 200,000 clones, approximately 90% of them singletons. Sequencing was performed on peripheral blood, taken 28 days after the second AZD1222 dose. Receptors were obtained from an adult who received the AZD1222 COVID-19 vaccine.

The chain carries TRBV11-3 and TRBJ2-1; 7 nucleotides agree with TRBD1. J lost 9 bases, V lost 3 bases, and 2 bases had no gene match. In germline, CDR1 is SGHNT, CDR2 YENEEA. This CDR3 region has 12 residues. CDR3 residues: CASSFTGVEQFF. DNA of the CDR3: TGTGCCAGCAGCTTTACAGGGGTTGAGCAGTTCTTC.

V is TRBV6-5 and J is TRBJ1-6; no clear D gene. The CDR3 has 14 amino acids. The V gene's germline CDR1 is MNHEY and CDR2 SVGAGI. Trimming took off 6 bases at V and 9 bases at J, with 15 bases between the two ends. CDR3 coding DNA: TGTGCCAGCAGCCCAACGGGAAAGGGTTCACCCCTCCACTTT. The encoded protein is CASSPTGKGSPLHF.

This clone was seen once. The chain couples TRBV12-5 to TRBJ1-3; D not certain. V was clipped by 0 bases and J by 1 base, with 10 bases between them. This CDR3 is built from 16 residues. Germline lookup yields CDR1 LGHNT and CDR2 FRNRAP. The CDR3 DNA reads TGTGCTAGTGGTTTGGTAAGTCAAAGGTCTGGAAACACCATATATTTT. Translation: CASGLVSQRSGNTIYF.

The chain uses TRBV7-8 and TRBJ1-2; 7 nucleotides match TRBD1. CDR1 SGHVS and CDR2 FQNEAQ come from the germline V gene. Trimming removed 4 bases from V and 4 bases from J; junction bases left unmatched: 6. This CDR3 comprises 14 residues. The CDR3: CASSSETGSYGYTF. The CDR3 DNA sequence: TGTGCCAGCAGCTCAGAGACAGGGTCCTATGGCTACACCTTC.

The J gene is TRBJ2-1, the V gene TRBV11-1, with TRBD2 matching 13 bases. Germline V gene lookup returns CDR1 SGHAT and CDR2 FQDESV (reference sequence). The length of the CDR3 is 15 residues. V lost 1 base, J lost 8 bases, and 2 bases stayed unmatched. DNA for the CDR3: TGTGCCAGCAGCTTAGAAGGGACTAGCGGGGATGAGCAGTTCTTC. It specifies CASSLEGTSGDEQFF. Complete variable domain (other parts from reference TRBV11-1 and TRBJ2-1): EAEVAQSPRYKITEKSQAVAFWCDPISGHATLYWYRQILGQGPELLVQFQDESVVDDSQLPKDRFSAERLKGVDSTLKIQPAELGDSAMYLCASSLEGTSGDEQFFGPGTRLTVL.

The V gene is TRBV28, the J gene TRBJ2-1, with 12 bases fitting TRBD2. Trimming cost V 8 bases and J 2 bases; bases outside gene matches: 16. The CDR3 totals 19 residues. The germline CDR1 and CDR2 sequences are MDHEN and SYDVKM. The CDR3 spells CASPPRLAGGLSPYNEQFF. CDR3 DNA sequence: TGTGCCAGCCCCCCCCGGCTAGCGGGAGGGTTAAGCCCCTACAATGAGCAGTTCTTC. The variable domain in full, completed from reference TRBV28 and TRBJ2-1, reads DVKVTQSSRYLVKRTGEKVFLECVQDMDHENMFWYRQDPGLGLRLIYFSYDVKMKEKGDIPEGYSVSREKKERFSLILESASTNQTSMYLCASPPRLAGGLSPYNEQFFGPGTRLTVL.

J is TRBJ1-1 and V is TRBV7-9; 9 bases align to TRBD1. J lost 1 base, V lost 5 bases, and 8 bases had no gene match. In germline, CDR1 is SEHNR, CDR2 FQNEAQ (reference sequence). The CDR3 runs to 16 residues. The CDR3 nucleotides read TGTGCCAGCAGCGGTCCCGACAGGGGGGAGAACACTGAAGCTTTCTTT. Translating gives CASSGPDRGENTEAFF.

This rearrangement joins TRBV19 to TRBJ2-4, with TRBD2 matching 7 bases. The trim removed 5 bases at V and 6 bases at J, leaving 13 bases unmatched. The CDR3 spans 16 residues. From germline, CDR1 is LNHDA and CDR2 SQIVND (reference sequence). The CDR3 reads CASSPTMGGSGNIQYF. In DNA, the CDR3 is TGTGCCAGTAGTCCAACCATGGGCGGGAGCGGAAACATTCAGTACTTC.

This chain uses TRBV4-3 with TRBJ2-3; D remains ambiguous. This CDR3 region has 14 residues. V was clipped by 0 bases and J by 3 bases, with 7 bases between them. CDR1 LGHNA and CDR2 YSLEER come from the germline V gene. CDR3 sequence reads: CASSQDSRTDTQYF. In DNA, the CDR3 is TGCGCCAGCAGCCAAGATTCCCGGACAGATACGCAGTATTTT.

This clone was recorded once. The CDR3 region is CASSLLGRNEQFF. The DNA of the CDR3 is TGTGCCAGCAGCTTACTAGGGCGAAATGAGCAGTTCTTC. The rearrangement joins TRBV7-6 to TRBJ2-1, with D unclear. The CDR3 covers 13 residues. Germline CDR1 SGHVS, CDR2 FNYEAQ. V shed 2 bases and J shed 7 bases, with 9 bases lying between them.

The genes are TRBV16 and TRBJ1-5; D uncertain. The CDR3 contains 16 residues. Germline V gene lookup returns CDR1 KGHSY and CDR2 FQNENV. The germline V and J ends were trimmed by 5 bases and 0 bases, with 14 bases remaining between them. The CDR3 region has the DNA TGTGCCAGCAGCGTCTCCCTGTCGCATAGCAATCAGCCCCAGCATTTT. It codes for CASSVSLSHSNQPQHF.

The chain links TRBV3-1 (or the pseudogene TRBV3-2) to TRBJ1-4; D call uncertain. Trimming shortened V by 4 bases and J by 8 bases, and 14 bases separated the two germline ends. This CDR3 has 14 residues. Germline V gene data show CDR1 as LGHDT and CDR2 as YNNKEL (reference sequence). CDR3 amino acids: CASSPVSPREKLFF. The CDR3 DNA reads TGTGCCAGCAGCCCAGTTTCTCCTAGGGAAAAACTGTTTTTT.

This chain connects TRBV30 to TRBJ2-7; TRBD1 agrees at 8 bases. Germline V gives CDR1 GTSNPN, CDR2 SVGIG (reference sequence). The CDR3 consists of 17 residues. The junction had 13 bases not matched to a gene; V was cut back by 1 base and J by 2 bases. CDR3 sequence (DNA): TGTGCCTGGAGTGGACTCGAGTGGGGACAGGACACCTACGAGCAGTACTTC. This codes for CAWSGLEWGQDTYEQYF.

The chain links TRBV5-8 to TRBJ1-5, with D possibly matching TRBD1 (5 bases). CDR1 SGHTS and CDR2 YDEGEE come from the germline V gene. With 6 bases removed from V and 4 bases from J, the gap between germline ends came to 14 bases. This CDR3 is 14 amino acids long. This CDR3 is CASTLGQANQPQHF. For the CDR3, the DNA is TGTGCCAGCACTCTGGGGCAGGCAAATCAGCCCCAGCATTTT.

This clone was detected once. The rearrangement joins TRBV7-2 to TRBJ2-7; maybe TRBD2 (6 bases). The CDR3 totals 14 residues. Germline V gives CDR1 SGHTA, CDR2 FQGNSA. Trimming pared 4 bases from V and 3 bases from J, leaving 13 bases between. The CDR3 nucleotides are TGTGCCAGCAGCTCCACAACGGGGGTCTACGAGCAGTACTTC. Translation gives CASSSTTGVYEQYF.

A remark on this clone: The junction and the germline gene differ at one end; a read error may be behind it. The genes are TRBV29-1 and TRBJ1-2; maybe TRBD1 (5 bases). This CDR3 has 12 amino acids. Germline CDR1 reads SQVTM; CDR2 reads ANQGSEA. CDR3: CSVGGATRGYAF. CDR3 DNA sequence: TGCAGCGTTGGTGGGGCTACGAGGGGCTACGCCTTC. Complete variable domain (other parts from reference TRBV29-1 and TRBJ1-2): SAVISQKPSRDICQRGTSLTIQCQVDSQVTMMFWYRQQPGQSLTLIATANQGSEATYESGFVIDKFPISRPNLTFSTLTVSNMSPEDSSIYLCSVGGATRGYAFGSGTRLTVV.

V and J are TRBV27 and TRBJ1-1; 7 nucleotides align to TRBD1. The CDR3 runs to 14 residues. The germline gives CDR1 MNHEY, CDR2 SMNVEV (reference sequence). V lost 6 bases, J lost 6 bases, and 10 bases stayed unmatched. The CDR3 loop reads CASRPQGGFAEAFF. CDR3 sequence (DNA): TGTGCCAGCAGACCCCAGGGGGGGTTCGCTGAAGCTTTCTTT.

CDR3 nucleotide sequence: TGTGCCAGCGGGGACGGGGGGGCCTACTATGGCTACACCTTC. It yields the protein CASGDGGAYYGYTF. The genes are TRBV7-9 and TRBJ1-2; a weak D match, TRBD1 (6 bases). Germline V CDR1 and CDR2: SEHNR, FQNEAQ (reference sequence). V lost 8 bases, J lost 3 bases, and 16 bases lay in between. The CDR3 has 14 residues.

The chain joins TRBV28 to TRBJ1-1; possibly TRBD1 for D (5 bases). The CDR3 has 15 amino acids. V was cut by 6 bases and J by 7 bases, with 21 bases left in between. CDR1 is MDHEN, CDR2 SYDVKM, per germline. CDR3 bases: TGTGCCAGCAGACGAGACCTGACGGGGGGATTTGAAGCTTTCTTT. Its protein product is CASRRDLTGGFEAFF. Filled out from reference TRBV28 and TRBJ1-1, the complete variable domain reads DVKVTQSSRYLVKRTGEKVFLECVQDMDHENMFWYRQDPGLGLRLIYFSYDVKMKEKGDIPEGYSVSREKKERFSLILESASTNQTSMYLCASRRDLTGGFEAFFGQGTRLTVV.

In DNA, the CDR3 is TGTGCCAGCAGCTTGGGGGGAGGATCGGGGTACGAGCAGTACTTC. Protein product: CASSLGGGSGYEQYF. V usage is TRBV5-4 and J usage is TRBJ2-7; D might be TRBD2 (6 bases). V was shortened by 0 bases and J by 4 bases, with 14 bases between the two germline ends. The CDR3 length is 15 residues. Germline CDR1 is SGHNT and CDR2 is YYREEE (reference sequence).

This chain connects TRBV7-8 to TRBJ1-5, with 8 positions matching TRBD1. Germline loops: CDR1 SGHVS, CDR2 FQNEAQ. After removal of 5 bases from V and 5 bases from J, the junction contained 23 bases not matched to a gene. This CDR3 has 20 amino acids. For the CDR3, the DNA is TGTGCCAGCAGCCAGGGGGCTCGCGGAATGGTTTGGGGGATCTATCAGCCCCAGCATTTT. As protein: CASSQGARGMVWGIYQPQHF.

This clone was seen many times. The DNA of the CDR3 is TGTGCCAGCCTGGGAATGAATCAGCCCCAGCATTTT. Protein product: CASLGMNQPQHF. V and J are TRBV6-5 and TRBJ1-5; D call uncertain. The germline CDR1 and CDR2 sequences are MNHEY and SVGAGI. V lost 8 bases and J lost 4, with 9 bases in between. The CDR3 runs 12 residues.

This chain uses TRBV15 with TRBJ2-7; TRBD2 matches at 9 bases. The CDR3 sequence is 14 residues long. V was clipped by 6 bases and J by 3 bases; unmatched bases: 6. Germline lookup yields CDR1 LNHNV and CDR2 YYDKDF (reference sequence). CDR3 region: CATRPAGGSYEQYF. CDR3 DNA sequence: TGTGCCACCAGACCAGCGGGAGGTAGCTACGAGCAGTACTTC.

J is TRBJ2-5 and V is TRBV7-2; D unresolved. The CDR3 totals 14 residues. Germline CDR1 and CDR2: SGHTA and FQGNSA. The ends were cut back, 2 bases at V and 5 bases at J, with 12 bases in the middle. In nucleotides, the CDR3 is TGTGCCAGCAGCTTACCCGGGTTCGGGGAGACCCAGTACTTC. Its translation is CASSLPGFGETQYF.

The rearrangement joins TRBV7-9 to TRBJ2-3; the match to TRBD2 covers 10 bases. The CDR3 consists of 16 residues. From germline, CDR1 is SEHNR and CDR2 FQNEAQ (reference sequence). Germline trimming cut 0 bases from V and 2 bases from J; bases unmatched to any gene: 2. DNA for the CDR3: TGTGCCAGCAGCTTAGCGCTAGCGGGGGACACAGATACGCAGTATTTT. This translates into CASSLALAGDTDTQYF.

This chain joins TRBV5-4 and TRBJ2-1; the match to TRBD2 covers 7 bases. Germline V gene sequence: CDR1 SGHNT, CDR2 YYREEE (reference sequence). The CDR3 runs to 11 residues. J was trimmed by 10 bases and V by 4 bases; bases with no gene match: 2. CDR3 loop: CASSHGGEQFF. Written as DNA, the CDR3 is TGTGCCAGCAGCCACGGGGGGGAGCAGTTCTTC.